This TCR beta chain was recorded in a study of regulatory T cells in long-lasting Graves disease. To note about this clonotype: Its antigen is currently unknown.

For TCR beta, libraries came from iRepertoire HTBI primers and Arm-PCR of CDR3 regions. TCRdb called the multiplex PCR reads again in MiXCR, with one record for every CDR3 protein. The sample records around 400,000 distinct CDR3 sequences, roughly 15% being singletons. Regarding time point: newly diagnosed GD, antithyroid drugs for less than 3 months. RNA extracted from PBMCs served as the sequencing template. One endocrinology department in Xi'an, China, was where patients came from. General observations from the study: Results may be inaccurate due to the small sample size. Persistent disease was characterized by preferential usage of TRBV28, TRBJ1-2 and TRBJ2-5.

Per the germline V gene, CDR1 is DFQATT and CDR2 is SNEGSKA (reference sequence). This CDR3 has 14 amino acids. V was shortened by 1 base and J by 6 bases, with 10 bases between the two germline ends. Sequencing used peripheral blood mononuclear cells (PBMCs), obtained at new diagnosis, from a patient treated with antithyroid drugs. This sequence originates from a female donor with Graves disease. The chain recombines TRBV20-1 with TRBJ1-6; possible D gene TRBD1, 5 bases. The DNA of the CDR3 is TGCAGTGCTAGAGGGACAAATTCTAATTCACCCCTCCACTTT. Its protein product is CSARGTNSNSPLHF.